This T cell receptor (beta chain) was recovered during a study of T cell repertoires in cytomegalovirus infection. TCRdb re-derived calls from the reads in MiXCR, one entry per CDR3 protein. The sample yields almost 550,000 distinct CDR3 sequences, 15% to 20% seen once. This CDR3 is built from 15 residues. V gave up 1 base and J gave up 2 bases, with 11 bases separating them. The germline V gene encodes CDR1 MNHEY and CDR2 SVGAGI. The clonotype was recovered from a human donor in good health (CMV status not recorded). Some clones in this sample may be carry-over from other donors' samples. The rearrangement joins TRBV6-5 to TRBJ1-2; D gene unclear. Sequencing used CD8+ T cells from PBMCs. CDR3: CASSYFPGSNYGYTF. The CDR3 DNA sequence: TGTGCCAGCAGTTACTTCCCCGGGTCCAACTATGGCTACACCTTC.